The present TCR beta chain was sequenced within a study of identical twins (TCRdb year 2016). Context from the whole study: To test whether fetal clonotypes persist, this study deep-sequenced TCR alpha and beta repertoires from monozygotic twins, from unrelated adults of various ages, and from cord blood. Replicate twin experiments were performed at different times using different library preparation protocols to rule out contamination.

CDR1 and CDR2 are read off the germline V gene as SGDLS and YYNGEE. Germline trimming: 4 bases from V, 5 bases from J; junction bases outside gene matches: 14. The CDR3 runs 17 amino acids, cysteine and phenylalanine included. Kept here is only the CDR3 DNA, which spans 51 bases and is read in frame from base 1. Every donor was a healthy Caucasian. Three pairs of female monozygotic twins, all aged about 18 to 30 years, were included in the twin cohort. Positive isolation kits from Invitrogen were used to isolate CD4+ and CD8+ T cell populations. General findings and caveats noted by the study authors: In monozygotic twins, recombination models systematically underestimated out-of-frame TCR alpha sharing, but the models matched the sharing seen between unrelated individuals. Out-of-frame TCR alpha sequences shared between twins showed an excess of low generation-probability sequences compared with coincidental sharing between unrelated individuals. Abundant cord blood beta clonotypes carried fewer insertions; young adult naive repertoires showed a weaker similar trend, while memory repertoires showed none. In beta out-of-frame sequences, excess twin sharing was weaker, because having fewer shared sequences lowered the signal-to-noise ratio. Invariant T cells such as MAIT and iNKT could partly confound zero-insertion analyses, though diverse VJ usage argued against this for most clonotypes. Because the same donors could not be followed over many years, the conclusions depended on cross-sectional statistical analysis.

As concerns this clonotype: Which antigen it targets is not known. No base quality information exists; no much larger clone differs at one position.

Libraries were constructed by 5' RACE. Sequencing relied on an Illumina HiSeq 2000. A universal primer binding site was added through template switching, and the final cDNA carried a unique molecular identifier so that TCR cDNA molecules could be counted accurately. First-strand cDNA for TCR alpha and beta chains was synthesized from specific primers in the conserved constant-segment region. To control for contamination, each cDNA library was double barcoded with a SMART-Mk sample barcode plus Illumina barcodes. TruSeq adapter sequences and Illumina sample barcodes were added in two successive PCR steps. The Illumina HiSeq platform was used with custom primers to sequence TCR alpha and beta cDNA libraries. The study's own analysis went as follows. Raw reads were processed with MiGEC to extract unique molecular identifiers, and MiXCR was used to determine CDR3 positions. Recombination models were inferred per individual with the repgenHMM and IGoR tools using an EM algorithm. The analysis of shared clonotypes was done with the tcR package in R, with sharing normalized by the product of cloneset sizes. To study raw recombination free of thymic and clonal selection effects, out-of-frame nonproductive sequences were analyzed. The public reads were reprocessed in TCRdb via fastp at Q25 and MiXCR, keeping in-frame beta chains. Each entry is one CDR3 protein sequence, shown with its most common DNA and genes. None of the V and J calls come from the authors' own analysis; TCRdb made them. Here the sample has fewer than 500,000 distinct CDR3 sequences; about 24% occur a single time. 2.5% to 3.5% of the sample lies in the top ten.

Separately, the same data were catalogued under a study of T cells expressing NK-cell markers. The second paper further reports: TCR beta-chain repertoires were profiled in sorted CD3+CD56+NKG2C+, CD3+CD56+NKG2C- and CD3+CD56-NKG2C+ T-cell subsets from several donors. Among the eight sequenced donors, only one was HCMV-seronegative, while the other seven were HCMV-seropositive. To restrict sorting to alphabetaTCR-expressing T cells, an anti-gammadeltaTCR antibody was added in several experiments. For six donors, the dominant CD3+CD56+NKG2C+ clonotypes were among the top 10 CD8+ clonotypes and accounted for about 1.0-7.0% of CD8+ T cells. Those dominant clonotypes were again the most abundant among CD3+CD56-NKG2C+ cells in a few donors, at roughly 25-60.1%. Whether the expanded NKG2C-expressing T cell clones were specific for HCMV antigens remained unclear. All eight donors whose samples were sequenced were randomly selected healthy volunteers, three of them men and five women. A commercial ELISA kit detecting HCMV-specific IgG in serum was used to determine HCMV serostatus. MIGEC handled demultiplexing of the reads and grouping by UMI, while MiTCR was used to assemble and quantify clonotypes. To exclude erroneous sequences, any TCR cDNA sequence not supported by at least two reads was discarded. The tcR package was used for downstream repertoire analysis, and clonotypes were matched between fractions using CDR3 nucleotide sequence together with V segment. VDJmatch was used to annotate antigen specificity against VDJdb, with one amino acid substitution allowed in CDR3.

The sequence was obtained from a woman aged 18-29 years in good health. Sequencing used CD4+ T cells sorted from blood. The V gene is TRBV9 and the J gene is TRBJ2-1; the junction holds 8 bases that match TRBD2. CDR3 protein: CASSPRYRLAPDNEQFF. The nucleotide sequence is given as TGTGCCAGCAGCCCCCGCTACCGACTAGCGCCTGACAATGAGCAGTTCTTC.